This T cell receptor beta chain is drawn from a study of CXCR3-negative and CXCR3-positive naive CD8 T cells. Study results and limitations: Cryopreservation partially lowered CXCR3 expression, so most assays used fresh PBMCs. In naive cells, CXCR3-negative and CXCR3-positive subsets had similar TRBV-TRBJ usage; memory cells differed. The TRB CDR3s that CXCR3-positive naive cells carried were more hydrophobic than those of CXCR3-negative naive cells.

In triplicate, each CD8+ T cell subset was sorted at 250,000 to 300,000 cells per replicate. Cells that were CD45RO-CCR7+CD27+CD95- constituted naive CD8+ T cells. On this clonotype itself: What it binds is unknown.

The CDR3 is made up of 16 amino acids. The V gene's germline CDR1 is SGHAT and CDR2 FQNNGV. Through 5' RACE with UMI labels, the TRB cDNA libraries were prepared. TCRdb reanalyzed the 5' RACE reads and collapses them to one entry per CDR3 protein, without DNA. The sample holds 85,000 to 120,000 distinct CDR3 sequences. The clonotype originates from a human donor in good health. Some clones in this sample may be carry-over from other donors' samples. The gene calls are TRBV11-2 and TRBJ1-1. What was sequenced was naive CXCR3+ CD8+ T cells from blood. The sample's subset: CD45RO-CCR7+CD27+CD95- naive CD8+ T cells expressing CXCR3 (TNR3+). CDR3 region: CASSSPPGWPNTEAFF.